This entry lists 20 T cell receptor beta chains sequenced from one sample in a study of cytomegalovirus exposure and HLA in healthy donors. Use of 60 Vbeta and 13 Jbeta primers characterized the PCR. Sequencing was performed with immunoSEQ multiplex PCR; in TCRdb, only in-frame clones are kept and a portion is missing. The data show 150,000 to 200,000 clones, with around nine tenths seen just once and approximately 2% held by the top ten. Sequenced material: PBMCs. The receptors were gathered from a woman in her late teens or twenties in good health and CMV-seronegative.

This rearrangement joins TRBV7-3 to TRBJ2-1, with 7 nucleotides matching TRBD1. Germline V gives CDR1 SGHTA, CDR2 FQGTGA. After removal of 5 bases from V and 8 bases from J, the junction contained 12 bases not matched to a gene. The CDR3 covers 15 residues. The CDR3 region has the DNA TGTGCCAGCAGCCAGGGGACAGTGGCCGGGGATGAGCAGTTCTTC. This sequence encodes CASSQGTVAGDEQFF.

V and J are TRBV30 and TRBJ2-6, with 9 bases identical to TRBD1. CDR1 is GTSNPN, CDR2 SVGIG, per germline (reference sequence). The CDR3 runs 17 residues. With V trimmed by 8 bases and J by 0 bases, 11 bases remained unmatched. The CDR3: CALKRDRATSGANVLTF. For the CDR3, the DNA is TGTGCCCTGAAGCGGGACAGGGCTACCTCTGGGGCCAACGTCCTGACTTTC. The full variable domain, in which reference TRBV30 and TRBJ2-6 provide the parts outside the CDR3, is SQTIHQWPATLVQPVGSPLSLECTVEGTSNPNLYWYRQAAGRGLQLLFYSVGIGQISSEVPQNLSASRPQDRQFILSSKKLLLSDSGFYLCALKRDRATSGANVLTFGAGSRLTVL.

The rearrangement joins TRBV2 to TRBJ1-4, with 10 bases aligning to TRBD1. The V segment lost 6 bases and the J segment 8 bases; nucleotides outside the gene matches: 6. There are 14 residues in the CDR3. CDR1 SNHLY and CDR2 FYNNEI come from the germline V gene. The CDR3 sequence is CASRGDRGHEKLFF. The CDR3 coding sequence is TGTGCCAGCAGGGGGGACAGGGGACACGAAAAACTGTTTTTT.

The chain uses TRBV5-1 and TRBJ2-3; possible D gene TRBD2, 5 bases. The CDR3 runs to 13 residues. From germline, CDR1 is SGHRS and CDR2 YFSETQ. The ends were cut back, 6 bases at V and 0 bases at J, with 8 bases in the middle. The CDR3 loop reads CASMGESTDTQYF. CDR3 in DNA: TGCGCCAGCATGGGAGAAAGCACAGATACGCAGTATTTT.

A remark on this clone: One end of the junction fails to match germline, which may point to a read error. The chain has TRBV5-1 and TRBJ2-1, with D hard to call. Germline CDR1 is SGHRS and CDR2 is YFSETQ. The CDR3 consists of 14 residues. CDR3 protein: CASSLDPLYNGQFF. In DNA, the CDR3 is TGCGCCAGCAGCTTGGACCCCCTTTACAATGGGCAGTTCTTC.

V is TRBV7-9 and J is TRBJ2-7, with TRBD1 matching over 9 bases. With 2 bases clipped from V and 3 bases from J, the junction kept 5 bases outside the gene matches. The CDR3 runs to 15 residues. CDR1 SEHNR and CDR2 FQNEAQ come from the germline V gene (reference sequence). The CDR3 nucleotides are TGTGCCAGCAGCTTACGGACAGGGGAAGGCTACGAGCAGTACTTC. Amino acid sequence: CASSLRTGEGYEQYF. The full variable domain, its missing parts supplied by reference TRBV7-9 and TRBJ2-7, is DTGVSQNPRHKITKRGQNVTFRCDPISEHNRLYWYRQTLGQGPEFLTYFQNEAQLEKSRLLSDRFSAERPKGSFSTLEIQRTEQGDSAMYLCASSLRTGEGYEQYFGPGTRLTVT.

V and J are TRBV12-2 and TRBJ2-5; the table calls TRBD2, which could not be checked here. The assigned J gene may be wrong: the sequence end matches TRBJ2-7 better. TRBV12-2 is reported as a pseudogene. The CDR3 covers 18 residues. CDR3 sequence: CASRLKPGLATPSYEQYF. The CDR3 nucleotides read TGTGCAAGTCGCCTAAAACCGGGACTAGCGACTCCATCCTACGAGCAGTACTTC.

The chain combines TRBV5-1 with TRBJ1-1; a weak D match, TRBD1 (5 bases). V lost 7 bases, J lost 0 bases, and 19 bases lay in between. The CDR3 extends over 16 amino acids. Germline assignment: CDR1 SGHRS and CDR2 YFSETQ. In DNA form, the CDR3 reads TGCGCCAGCTCTTCACACCTAGGGGCTTTGAACACTGAAGCTTTCTTT. Amino acid sequence: CASSSHLGALNTEAFF.

The J gene is TRBJ2-3, the V gene TRBV6-5; 10 bases are a match to TRBD2. V was pared by 6 bases and J by 0 bases, with 3 bases of the junction left unmatched. The CDR3 covers 15 residues. Germline-derived CDR1 and CDR2 are MNHEY and SVGAGI. DNA of the CDR3: TGTGCCAGCAGCCGACTAGCGGGTAGCACAGATACGCAGTATTTT. Protein product: CASSRLAGSTDTQYF.

This rearrangement joins TRBV9 to TRBJ2-7; TRBD1 aligns across 10 bases. Looked up from germline, CDR1 is SGDLS and CDR2 is YYNGEE. The CDR3 covers 16 residues. The V gene end was trimmed by 0 bases and the J gene end by 3 bases; junction bases not matched to a gene: 6. The CDR3 sequence: CASSVGPGQGNYEQYF. CDR3 in DNA: TGTGCCAGCAGCGTAGGGCCGGGACAGGGGAACTACGAGCAGTACTTC.

The chain carries TRBV19 and TRBJ2-1; 7 positions match TRBD1. V lost 5 bases to trimming and J lost 8 bases; unmatched junction nucleotides: 6. The CDR3 runs 13 residues. Germline lookup yields CDR1 LNHDA and CDR2 SQIVND (reference sequence). The CDR3 here is CASSWAGTDEQFF. The DNA for the CDR3 is TGTGCCAGTAGTTGGGCCGGGACAGATGAGCAGTTCTTC.

V is TRBV6-1 and J is TRBJ1-3; D is uncertain. The CDR3 is made up of 13 amino acids. From germline, CDR1 is MNHNS and CDR2 SASEGT. Trimming stripped 2 bases from V and 4 bases from J, with 6 bases between. CDR3 bases: TGTGCCAGCAGTGAATACATCGGAAACACCATATATTTT. Its translation is CASSEYIGNTIYF.

Written as DNA, the CDR3 is TGTGCCAGCAGCTCACTAGCGGGGTCCCCGGGGACCCAGTACTTC. It specifies CASSSLAGSPGTQYF. V usage is TRBV6-1 and J usage is TRBJ2-5; the match to TRBD2 covers 10 bases. V was pared by 6 bases and J by 7 bases, with 11 bases of the junction left unmatched. Per the germline V gene, CDR1 is MNHNS and CDR2 is SASEGT. There are 15 residues in the CDR3.

The rearrangement uses TRBV18 and TRBJ1-6; 11 bases line up with TRBD1. Looked up from germline, CDR1 is KGHSH and CDR2 is LQKENI. Germline trimming cut 6 bases from V and 10 bases from J; bases unmatched to any gene: 5. CDR3 length: 14 amino acids. CDR3 loop: CASSPGTGGSPLHF. In DNA form, the CDR3 reads TGTGCCAGCTCTCCCGGGACAGGGGGGTCACCCCTCCACTTT.

The J gene is TRBJ1-1, the V gene TRBV4-2, with TRBD1 identical over 8 bases. The CDR3 is 14 amino acids. V was pared by 5 bases and J by 1 base, with 3 bases of the junction left unmatched. CDR1 is LGHNA, CDR2 YNFKEQ, per germline. Here the CDR3 reads CASSGDRSNTEAFF. The CDR3 DNA reads TGTGCCAGCAGCGGGGACAGGTCGAACACTGAAGCTTTCTTT.

This clone was recorded only once. The chain has TRBV4-1 and TRBJ2-7; a possible D gene is TRBD1 (6 bases). V lost 4 bases and J lost 3, with 19 bases in between. CDR1 MGHRA and CDR2 YSYEKL come from the germline V gene. This CDR3 contains 16 residues. The CDR3 sequence is CASSPGVGNRDYEQYF. The CDR3 DNA reads TGCGCCAGCAGCCCCGGGGTGGGGAACAGGGACTACGAGCAGTACTTC.

V gene TRBV15 combines with J gene TRBJ2-5; D is perhaps TRBD1 (6 bases). The DNA end lines up better with TRBJ2-7; the J call may be wrong. Germline CDR1 reads LNHNV; CDR2 reads YYDKDF (reference sequence). The CDR3 extends over 15 amino acids. The CDR3 loop is CATSRGFGQSYEQYF. The CDR3 DNA sequence: TGTGCCACCAGCAGAGGCTTTGGACAGTCCTACGAGCAGTACTTC.

This chain uses TRBV5-1 with TRBJ1-1, with D possibly matching TRBD1 (5 bases). CDR1 is SGHRS, CDR2 YFSETQ, per germline. The V and J ends lost 4 bases and 0 bases respectively, with 7 bases between them. The CDR3 spans 13 residues. This CDR3 reads CASSVRVNTEAFF. The CDR3 nucleotides are TGCGCCAGCAGCGTCAGGGTGAACACTGAAGCTTTCTTT.

The chain employs TRBV11-3 and TRBJ1-1, with D perhaps matching TRBD1 (5 bases). CDR1 is SGHNT, CDR2 YENEEA, per germline. The CDR3 covers 14 residues. Trimming took off 3 bases at V and 8 bases at J, with 16 bases between the two ends. Here the CDR3 reads CASSFSGGTREAFF. Here the CDR3 DNA reads TGTGCCAGCAGCTTCTCGGGGGGAACCCGGGAAGCTTTCTTT.

The CDR3 is CASSKGRLIFF. DNA of the CDR3: TGTGCCAGCAGTAAAGGGAGACTAATTTTCTTT. V and J are TRBV6-5 and TRBJ1-1; D is unresolved. This CDR3 contains 11 residues. Per germline, CDR1 MNHEY and CDR2 SVGAGI. Trimming cost V 5 bases and J 13 bases, with 14 bases left between them.